This T cell receptor beta chain was obtained from a study of PD-L1 blockade in urothelial cancer. A few counts support this clone. Time point in this sample: pretreatment peripheral blood. Clones were sequenced by immunoSEQ multiplex PCR, and TCRdb holds only the in-frame ones, with some missing. The sample has over 45,000 clones; approximately 86% are singletons. There are 15 residues in the CDR3. Germline CDR1 SGHRS, CDR2 YFSETQ. V lost 2 bases and J 1 base, leaving 10 bases between the germline ends. This specimen consisted of PBMCs, obtained around atezolizumab (anti-PD-L1) treatment. The TCR was taken from a man aged 55 to 70 with urothelial cancer. This chain connects TRBV5-1 to TRBJ2-1; D is perhaps TRBD1 (6 bases). CDR3 residues: CASSFAQGSYNEQFF. For the CDR3, the DNA is TGCGCCAGCAGCTTCGCACAGGGATCCTACAATGAGCAGTTCTTC.